This T cell receptor beta chain was obtained from a study of cytomegalovirus exposure and HLA in healthy donors. General study points: One later analysis, an examination of the 120 or so validation repertoires, found that first-cohort TCR clusters tended to co-occur in them. For cytomegalovirus status, the classifier reportedly gave diagnoses with high specificity and sensitivity.

On this clone itself: The antigen is undetermined.

The germline CDR1 and CDR2 sequences are SGHVS and FNYEAQ. The CDR3 has 13 amino acids. Trimming removed 1 base at V and 8 bases at J, with 9 bases between. The protocol was immunoSEQ multiplex PCR, while the TCRdb copy is restricted to in-frame clones and leaves out a portion. Altogether over 250,000 clones are present, roughly 85% being singletons, with the ten largest covering roughly 1%. The sequence derives from a woman aged 18-29 years in good health and CMV-seronegative. This chain links TRBV7-6 with TRBJ2-1; D ambiguous. Sequenced sample: PBMCs. The CDR3 DNA sequence: TGTGCCAGCAGCTTAGGTGCCAGCGATGAGCAGTTCTTC. Translated: CASSLGASDEQFF.